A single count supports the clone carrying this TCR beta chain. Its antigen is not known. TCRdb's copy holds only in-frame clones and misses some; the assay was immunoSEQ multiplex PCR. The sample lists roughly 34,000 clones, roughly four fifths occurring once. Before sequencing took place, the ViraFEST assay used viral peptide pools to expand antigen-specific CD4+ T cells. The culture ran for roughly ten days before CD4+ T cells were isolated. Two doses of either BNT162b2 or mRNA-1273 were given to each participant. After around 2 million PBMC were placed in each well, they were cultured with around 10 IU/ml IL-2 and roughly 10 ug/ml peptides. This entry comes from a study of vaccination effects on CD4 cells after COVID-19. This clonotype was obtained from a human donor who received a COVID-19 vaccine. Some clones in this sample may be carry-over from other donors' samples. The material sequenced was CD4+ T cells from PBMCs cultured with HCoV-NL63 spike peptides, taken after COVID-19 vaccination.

CDR3 in amino acids: CAWTPRTGAPGELFF. The CDR3 coding sequence is TGTGCCTGGACCCCCCGGACAGGGGCCCCCGGGGAGCTGTTTTTT. The rearrangement links TRBV30 to TRBJ2-2; 9 bases are shared with TRBD1. This CDR3 is 15 amino acids long. J was trimmed by 6 bases and V by 4 bases; bases with no gene match: 9. The germline gives CDR1 GTSNPN, CDR2 SVGIG (reference sequence).